This passage covers 4 T cell receptor beta chains from one sample sequenced in a study of blood T cell repertoires in COVID-19. Some clones are missing from TCRdb's copy, which holds only in-frame ones; the method was immunoSEQ multiplex PCR. This sample has approximately 250,000 clones, with around 80% found just once. Material for sequencing was PBMCs or T cells enriched from blood (not recorded which). The receptors derive from a man aged 30 to 45 with acute COVID-19.

The chain combines TRBV7-9 with TRBJ2-3, with 7 bases lining up with TRBD2. Germline V gene lookup returns CDR1 SEHNR and CDR2 FQNEAQ (reference sequence). After removal of 5 bases from V and 11 bases from J, the junction contained 13 bases not matched to a gene. The CDR3 has 14 residues. CDR3 residues: CASSPGTNTWEQYF. The CDR3, as DNA: TGTGCCAGCAGCCCCGGGACTAATACTTGGGAGCAGTATTTT. Filled out from reference TRBV7-9 and TRBJ2-3, the complete variable domain reads DTGVSQNPRHKITKRGQNVTFRCDPISEHNRLYWYRQTLGQGPEFLTYFQNEAQLEKSRLLSDRFSAERPKGSFSTLEIQRTEQGDSAMYLCASSPGTNTWEQYFGPGTRLTVL.

The gene calls are TRBV7-2 and TRBJ1-2, with TRBD1 as a possible D gene (5 bases). Germline loops: CDR1 SGHTA, CDR2 FQGNSA. The CDR3 loop spans 15 amino acids. Between the trimmed V and J ends, which lost 5 bases and 7 bases, there was a span of 20 bases. The CDR3 nucleotides read TGTGCCAGCAGCGTAAGGGGAGGGAGGCTTCTTGGCTACACCTTC. Protein sequence: CASSVRGGRLLGYTF.

The CDR3 DNA sequence: TGTGCCAGCAGTGTGGATGTGGCGGGGGGGCGCACTGAAGCTTTCTTT. Translating gives CASSVDVAGGRTEAFF. The chain employs TRBV6-1 and TRBJ1-1; possible D gene TRBD1, 6 bases. Trimming stripped 4 bases from V and 4 bases from J, with 19 bases between. This CDR3 is built from 16 residues. CDR1 and CDR2 (germline): MNHNS, SASEGT.

The CDR3 coding sequence is TGTGCCAGCAGCCAAGGGCAGGGGGCCTTTGAAGCTTTCTTT. This encodes CASSQGQGAFEAFF. The chain joins TRBV3-1 (or the pseudogene TRBV3-2) to TRBJ1-1; 8 bases map to TRBD1. The length of the CDR3 is 14 residues. V trimming: 1 base; J trimming: 7 bases; junction bases outside the gene matches: 5. The germline CDR1 and CDR2 sequences are LGHDT and YNNKEL (reference sequence).